The 22 T cell receptor beta chains in this list originate from one sample, sequenced in a study of CD8 T cells in Susac syndrome. RNA was extracted with the RNeasy kit, and a quantity of about 0.45 to 1 ug was reverse transcribed using random hexamers. Each CDR3 protein is one row after TCRdb ran MiXCR on the immunoSEQ multiplex PCR reads. The sample records some 57,000 distinct CDR3 sequences, around 90% being singletons. The specimen was CD8+ T cells from PBMCs. These receptors all come from a human donor in good health.

This clonotype occurred a few times. CDR3 sequence (DNA): TGTGCCAGCAGCTTGGGCGGGAGAGCCTACGAGCAGTACTTC. Its translation: CASSLGGRAYEQYF. The chain has TRBV5-4 and TRBJ2-7; 7 positions match TRBD2. Unmatched junction bases numbered 2, after V lost 0 bases and J lost 2 bases. This CDR3 spans 14 amino acids. Germline CDR1 reads SGHNT; CDR2 reads YYREEE (reference sequence).

CDR3 sequence (DNA): TGTGCCAGCAGCTCCCCCCTCCCGAGCTCCTACAATGAGCAGTTCTTC. Translation: CASSSPLPSSYNEQFF. The chain joins TRBV7-9 to TRBJ2-1; D gene uncertain. Between the trimmed V and J ends, which lost 4 bases and 0 bases, there was a span of 13 bases. The CDR3 runs 16 residues. Germline CDR1 and CDR2: SEHNR and FQNEAQ (reference sequence).

The V and J genes are TRBV5-1 and TRBJ2-2; TRBD2 matches 8 bases. V shed 1 base and J 1 base; nucleotides not matched to a gene: 12. CDR1 and CDR2 from the germline V gene are SGHRS and YFSETQ. The CDR3 length is 19 residues. The CDR3 spells CASSLTPRRGAENTGELFF. The CDR3, as DNA: TGCGCCAGCAGCTTGACCCCACGGCGGGGGGCGGAGAACACCGGGGAGCTGTTTTTT.

This CDR3 reads CASSQEVLAGTQETQYF. DNA of the CDR3: TGTGCCAGCAGCCAAGAGGTGCTAGCGGGGACACAAGAGACCCAGTACTTC. The chain employs TRBV4-2 and TRBJ2-5, with 9 bases lining up with TRBD2. The CDR3 runs 17 residues. Per the germline V gene, CDR1 is LGHNA and CDR2 is YNFKEQ. V was pared by 0 bases and J by 2 bases, with 7 bases of the junction left unmatched.

The chain links TRBV27 to TRBJ2-7, with a tentative D call TRBD2 (5 bases). The CDR3 extends over 14 amino acids. Germline V CDR1 and CDR2: MNHEY, SMNVEV (reference sequence). V lost 3 bases to trimming and J lost 2 bases, with 11 bases between them. The CDR3 loop is CASSFVPGTYEQYF. The CDR3 DNA reads as TGTGCCAGCAGTTTTGTCCCGGGAACCTACGAGCAGTACTTC.

The genes are TRBV29-1 and TRBJ1-2; TRBD1 agrees at 9 bases. CDR1 and CDR2 (germline): SQVTM, ANQGSEA. The CDR3 consists of 13 residues. Trimming cost V 0 bases and J 6 bases; bases outside gene matches: 2. CDR3 sequence reads: CSVEDRDRDGYTF. The CDR3, as DNA: TGCAGCGTTGAAGATCGGGACAGGGATGGCTACACCTTC.

This chain connects TRBV5-1 to TRBJ2-5; D assignment may be TRBD1 or TRBD2 (5 bases each). Trimming pared 1 base from V and 5 bases from J, leaving 12 bases between. The CDR3 is made up of 14 amino acids. CDR1 and CDR2 from the germline V gene are SGHRS and YFSETQ. The CDR3 DNA reads TGCGCCAGCAGCTTGCGGGGAAGGGGTGAGACCCAGTACTTC. The encoded protein is CASSLRGRGETQYF. Supplemented by reference TRBV5-1 and TRBJ2-5, the full variable domain reads KAGVTQTPRYLIKTRGQQVTLSCSPISGHRSVSWYQQTPGQGLQFLFEYFSETQRNKGNFPGRFSGRQFSNSRSEMNVSTLELGDSALYLCASSLRGRGETQYFGPGTRLLVL.

The chain employs TRBV9 and TRBJ2-5; TRBD2 is a possible D gene (5 bases). From germline, CDR1 is SGDLS and CDR2 YYNGEE. This CDR3 has 15 residues. V was trimmed by 0 bases and J by 0 bases, leaving 9 bases between them. CDR3 sequence (DNA): TGTGCCAGCAGCGTAGCCGGGGAGTACCAAGAGACCCAGTACTTC. This codes for CASSVAGEYQETQYF.

The chain is built from TRBV27 and TRBJ2-7; TRBD1 might be the D (5 bases). CDR1 is MNHEY, CDR2 SMNVEV, per germline (reference sequence). This CDR3 is 14 amino acids long. The V and J ends lost 4 bases and 0 bases respectively, with 10 bases between them. CDR3 amino acids: CASSSTDSSYEQYF. The CDR3, as DNA: TGTGCCAGCAGTTCCACCGACAGCTCCTACGAGCAGTACTTC.

V gene TRBV7-9 combines with J gene TRBJ2-5; D is uncertain. The V end lost 6 bases, the J end lost 2 bases, and 16 bases lay between the germline ends. This CDR3 spans 15 amino acids. The germline V gene encodes CDR1 SEHNR and CDR2 FQNEAQ (reference sequence). The CDR3 region is CASSLGPDYQETQYF. The CDR3 region has the DNA TGTGCCAGCAGTCTCGGACCGGATTATCAAGAGACCCAGTACTTC. Filled out from reference TRBV7-9 and TRBJ2-5, the complete variable domain reads DTGVSQNPRHKITKRGQNVTFRCDPISEHNRLYWYRQTLGQGPEFLTYFQNEAQLEKSRLLSDRFSAERPKGSFSTLEIQRTEQGDSAMYLCASSLGPDYQETQYFGPGTRLLVL.

V is TRBV4-1 and J is TRBJ1-6; D possibly corresponds to TRBD1 (5 bases). The germline gives CDR1 MGHRA, CDR2 YSYEKL. The V and J ends lost 0 bases and 9 bases respectively, with 12 bases between them. The CDR3 length is 15 residues. For the CDR3, the DNA is TGCGCCAGCAGCCAAGACACGGGGGGGGGTTCACCCCTCCACTTT. Translating it yields CASSQDTGGGSPLHF.

The CDR3 coding sequence is TGCGCCAGCAGCCAAGGGCTGACCATAAATCTGATGCGGGACAGGGGGCGCGAGGGCTATGGCTACACCTTC. Protein: CASSQGLTINLMRDRGREGYGYTF. V gene TRBV4-1 combines with J gene TRBJ1-2, with 12 bases aligning to TRBD1. The germline gives CDR1 MGHRA, CDR2 YSYEKL. The trim removed 1 base at V and 4 bases at J, leaving 28 bases unmatched. The CDR3 totals 24 residues.

V is TRBV2 and J is TRBJ1-2; D is unresolved. CDR3 size: 15 residues. The V end lost 1 base, the J end lost 0 bases, and 9 bases lay between the germline ends. Germline CDR1 SNHLY, CDR2 FYNNEI. DNA of the CDR3: TGTGCCAGCAGTGAAGACTTGGTAGCTAACTATGGCTACACCTTC. It codes for CASSEDLVANYGYTF.

The rearrangement joins TRBV12-3 or TRBV12-4 to TRBJ2-1; TRBD1 matches 9 bases. Trimming removed 5 bases from V and 7 bases from J; junction bases left unmatched: 15. CDR3 length: 17 residues. Written as DNA, the CDR3 is TGTGCCAGCAGTCCAAGGCTTTCCGGGACAGGGAGGAATGAGCAGTTCTTC. Protein product: CASSPRLSGTGRNEQFF.

The V and J genes are TRBV29-1 and TRBJ2-7; D possibly matches TRBD1 or TRBD2 (6 bases each). The CDR3 is made up of 14 amino acids. The V end lost 3 bases, the J end lost 4 bases, and 16 bases lay between the germline ends. Per the germline V gene, CDR1 is SQVTM and CDR2 is ANQGSEA. DNA of the CDR3: TGCAGCGTTGAGCGAAGGGGGGATCAATACGAGCAGTACTTC. This encodes CSVERRGDQYEQYF.

The V call is TRBV15, the J call TRBJ2-5; TRBD1 is a possible D gene (6 bases). There are 15 residues in the CDR3. Between the trimmed V and J ends, which lost 3 bases and 4 bases, there was a span of 15 bases. The germline gives CDR1 LNHNV, CDR2 YYDKDF (reference sequence). This chain's CDR3 is CATSSKQGWGETQYF. In DNA, the CDR3 is TGTGCCACCAGCAGCAAACAGGGATGGGGAGAGACCCAGTACTTC.

This rearrangement joins TRBV13 to TRBJ2-3; TRBD2 matches at 10 bases. J was trimmed by 0 bases and V by 5 bases; bases with no gene match: 11. The CDR3 has 18 amino acids. Germline V gene sequence: CDR1 PRHDT, CDR2 FYEKMQ (reference sequence). The CDR3 bases are TGTGCCAGCAGCCCCCCGGCTAGCGGGGGCTCTAGCACAGATACGCAGTATTTT. Its translation is CASSPPASGGSSTDTQYF.

The chain recombines TRBV27 with TRBJ1-4; 7 bases align to TRBD1. Germline CDR1 and CDR2: MNHEY and SMNVEV (reference sequence). The ends lost 5 bases at V and 5 bases at J; junction bases unmatched: 11. This CDR3 contains 16 residues. The CDR3 here is CASSGDLTGLNEKLFF. The CDR3 DNA is TGTGCCAGCAGTGGGGACTTGACAGGGCTGAATGAAAAACTGTTTTTT.

The CDR3 nucleotides read TGTGCCAGACAAAGCGGGGGAATAGCCAAAAACATTCAGTACTTC. It yields the protein CARQSGGIAKNIQYF. The chain joins TRBV12-3 or TRBV12-4 to TRBJ2-4; 8 nucleotides align to TRBD2. V was pared by 9 bases and J by 0 bases, with 7 bases of the junction left unmatched. This CDR3 is 15 amino acids long.

The chain has TRBV15 and TRBJ1-1; 7 nucleotides line up with TRBD1. Trimming removed 1 base from V and 5 bases from J; junction bases left unmatched: 4. Per germline, CDR1 LNHNV and CDR2 YYDKDF (reference sequence). This CDR3 has 14 amino acids. This chain's CDR3 is CATSRGKQGTEAFF. CDR3 nucleotide sequence: TGTGCCACCAGCAGAGGTAAACAGGGGACTGAAGCTTTCTTT.

The chain uses TRBV15 and TRBJ2-3, with TRBD2 matching over 7 bases. Trimming took 6 bases from V and 5 from J; bases not matched to a gene: 11. This CDR3 is built from 15 residues. The germline V gene has CDR1 LNHNV and CDR2 YYDKDF (reference sequence). In nucleotides, the CDR3 is TGTGCCACCAGGGGAGGGGACTCGGCGCGAGATACGCAGTATTTT. Translating gives CATRGGDSARDTQYF.

This chain connects TRBV4-1 to TRBJ2-7; no clear D. V lost 1 base and J lost 3, with 10 bases in between. CDR1 MGHRA and CDR2 YSYEKL come from the germline V gene. The CDR3 extends over 14 amino acids. CDR3 region: CASSQVRQFYEQYF. The CDR3 DNA reads TGCGCCAGCAGCCAAGTTCGGCAGTTCTACGAGCAGTACTTC.